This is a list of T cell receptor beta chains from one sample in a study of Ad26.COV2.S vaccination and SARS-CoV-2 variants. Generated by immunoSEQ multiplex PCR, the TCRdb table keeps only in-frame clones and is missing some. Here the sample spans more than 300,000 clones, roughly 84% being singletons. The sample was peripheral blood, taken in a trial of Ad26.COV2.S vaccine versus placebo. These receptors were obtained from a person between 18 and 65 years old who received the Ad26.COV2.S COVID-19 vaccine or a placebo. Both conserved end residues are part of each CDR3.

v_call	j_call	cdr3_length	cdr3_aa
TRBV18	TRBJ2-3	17	CASSPRDRGTSTDTQYF
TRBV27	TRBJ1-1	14	CASSFGTGNTEAFF
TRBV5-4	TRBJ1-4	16	CASSLDGAGFNEKLFF
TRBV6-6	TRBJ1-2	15	CASSYSTGGDYGYTF
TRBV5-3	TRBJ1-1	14	CARVAGDENTEAFF
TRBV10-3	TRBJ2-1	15	CAISDTRTDYNEQFF
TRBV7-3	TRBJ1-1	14	CASSLGQGATEAFF
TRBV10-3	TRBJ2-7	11	CALWGGYEQYF
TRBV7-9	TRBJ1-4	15	CASSPGRAGSEKLFF
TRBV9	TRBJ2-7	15	CASSPTGSWDYEQYF
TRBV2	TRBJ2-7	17	CASSELGGGVSTYEQYF
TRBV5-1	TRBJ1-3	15	CASSLITGVGNTIYF
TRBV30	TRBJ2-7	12	CAGKNNTYEQYF
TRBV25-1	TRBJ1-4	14	CASSLGTSNEKLFF
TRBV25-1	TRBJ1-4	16	CASSFRTGGFGEKLFF
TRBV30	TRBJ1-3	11	CAWSFGDTIYF
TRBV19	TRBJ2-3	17	CASSRSAGGRGTDTQYF
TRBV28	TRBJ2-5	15	CASSSGQGIQETQYF
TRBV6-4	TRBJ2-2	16	CASRQAAGGYTGELFF
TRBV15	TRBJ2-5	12	CATSRDIQTQYF
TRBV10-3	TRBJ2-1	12	CAISDRIGEQFF
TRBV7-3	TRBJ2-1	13	CASSLNGYNEQFF
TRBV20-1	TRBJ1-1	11	CSIDVNTEAFF
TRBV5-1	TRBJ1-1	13	CASSGTGGTEAFF
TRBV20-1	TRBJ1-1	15	CSASGLRTVGTEAFF
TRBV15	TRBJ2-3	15	CATSIRGEGTDTQYF
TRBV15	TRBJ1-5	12	CATSRNKEPQHF
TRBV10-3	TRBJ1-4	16	CAISEGTGRANEKLFF
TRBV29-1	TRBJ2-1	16	CRVHTGTSGGYNEQFF
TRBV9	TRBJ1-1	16	CASSVGATDLNTEAFF
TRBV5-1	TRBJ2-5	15	CASSPGGQGRETQYF
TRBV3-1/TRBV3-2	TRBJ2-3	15	CASSQATRTTDTQYF
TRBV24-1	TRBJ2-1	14	CATSDRGDYNEQFF
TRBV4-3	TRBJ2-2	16	CASSQGRDPNTGELFF
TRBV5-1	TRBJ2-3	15	CASSLAGTMGDTQYF
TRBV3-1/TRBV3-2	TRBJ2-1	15	CASSFLAPSGNEQFF
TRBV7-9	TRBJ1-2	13	CASSPSLDYGYTF
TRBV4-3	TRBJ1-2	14	CASSLLDRVHGYTF
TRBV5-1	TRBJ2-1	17	CASSLDPSGVEFDEQFF
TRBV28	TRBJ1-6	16	CASSPGTAMRDSPLHF
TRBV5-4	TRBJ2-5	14	CASSPGQNQETQYF
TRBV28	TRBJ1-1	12	CASSPGPREAFF
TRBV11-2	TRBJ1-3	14	CASSLDLQRNTIYF
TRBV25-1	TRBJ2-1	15	CASSPITSLVDEQFF
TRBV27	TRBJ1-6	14	CASSLAGVNSPLHF
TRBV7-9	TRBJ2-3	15	CASSLRGGRTDTQYF
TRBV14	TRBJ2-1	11	CASSQRNEQFF
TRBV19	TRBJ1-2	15	CASSSRDTSNYGYTF
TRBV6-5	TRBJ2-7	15	CASTRFPSTEYEQYF
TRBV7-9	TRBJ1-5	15	CASSLGQGINQPQHF
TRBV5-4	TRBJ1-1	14	CASSSDREVAEAFF